One T cell receptor beta chain is described in this entry. Antigen specificity is unknown. The sample is drawn from a study of STAT5B mutations in CD4+ large granular lymphocyte leukemia. Study outcomes and limitations: Without putative leukemic clones, patient CD4-sorted repertoires remained more clonal than healthy CD4+ repertoires. 8/27 top patient clones versus 2/35 control clones were TRBV06-family. Main leukemic clonotypes were patient-specific, but approximately 25% appeared at low frequency elsewhere.

Germline values: CDR1 SGHTA, CDR2 FQGTGA. V lost 5 bases to trimming and J lost 3 bases, with 8 bases between them. The CDR3 covers 13 residues. TCRdb keeps only in-frame clones here, not all; method: immunoSEQ multiplex PCR. The sample contains some 38,000 clones, about four fifths of which appear only once. J is TRBJ1-5 and V is TRBV7-3; D is unclear. Sample: CD4+ T cells from blood buffy coats. This receptor was taken from a human donor in good health. The CDR3 loop reads CASSLGNNQPQHF. The DNA of the CDR3 is TGTGCCAGCAGCCTAGGTAACAATCAGCCCCAGCATTTT.